This T cell receptor beta chain was recorded in a study of patients and donors after allogeneic stem cell transplantation. TCRdb fed the RT-PCR reads into MiXCR, producing one record per CDR3 protein. This sample has 150,000 to 200,000 distinct CDR3 sequences, with 20% to 25% found just once. V trimming: 4 bases; J trimming: 6 bases; junction bases outside the gene matches: 9. The germline gives CDR1 KGHDR, CDR2 SFDVKD. This CDR3 has 17 amino acids. The sequenced sample was blood, either unsorted or a sorted T cell fraction (not recorded which). The chain links TRBV24-1 to TRBJ2-5; TRBD2 agrees at 14 bases. This sequence originates from a human donor who was either an allogeneic HSCT recipient or a stem cell or donor lymphocyte infusion donor (not recorded which). It is not recorded whose cells these are; they may come from a transplant donor. CDR3 region: CATSDPFGTSGRQTQYF. The CDR3 nucleotides are TGTGCCACCAGTGACCCTTTTGGGACTAGCGGGAGACAGACCCAGTACTTC.